This entry lists 27 T cell receptor beta chains sequenced from one sample in a study of beta chain features in type 1 diabetes. The authors reverse transcribed all of the isolated RNA, so sequencing captured expressed TCRB transcripts. Sequenced by immunoSEQ multiplex PCR; TCRdb stores in-frame clones only, minus some. The sample contains around 140,000 clones, less than 10% of which appear only once. Sequenced sample: central memory CD4+ T cells from blood. The origin of the receptors is a middle-aged woman in good health.

The rearrangement uses TRBV6-6 and TRBJ2-1; TRBD1 might be the D (8 bases). CDR3 size: 14 residues. V lost 6 bases to trimming and J lost 6 bases, with 15 bases between them. Germline CDR1 and CDR2: MNHNY and SVGAGI (reference sequence). This chain's CDR3 is CASRTGGVINEQFF. CDR3 nucleotides: TGTGCCAGCAGAACAGGGGGGGTTATCAATGAGCAGTTCTTC.

This clone was seen at least ten times. The rearrangement uses TRBV5-1 and TRBJ1-1; no definite D call. The CDR3 is 13 residues long. The V end was cut by 2 bases, the J end by 1 base, with 6 bases between. Germline V gene data show CDR1 as SGHRS and CDR2 as YFSETQ. CDR3 amino acids: CASSFESNTEAFF. CDR3 DNA sequence: TGCGCCAGCAGCTTCGAGTCGAACACTGAAGCTTTCTTT.

This clone was seen only a few times. The rearrangement uses TRBV2 and TRBJ1-5, with TRBD1 as a possible D gene (6 bases). V gave up 9 bases and J gave up 1 base, with 13 bases separating them. Per germline, CDR1 SNHLY and CDR2 FYNNEI. The CDR3 loop spans 14 amino acids. DNA for the CDR3: TGTGCCAGTTTACAGGGTGGGAGCAATCAGCCCCAGCATTTT. Its protein product is CASLQGGSNQPQHF. Full variable domain (rest looked up from reference TRBV2 and TRBJ1-5): EPEVTQTPSHQVTQMGQEVILRCVPISNHLYFYWYRQILGQKVEFLVSFYNNEISEKSEIFDDQFSVERPDGSNFTLKIRSTKLEDSAMYFCASLQGGSNQPQHFGDGTRLSIL.

This clone was counted a single time. The chain uses TRBV20-1 and TRBJ1-1; maybe TRBD1 (5 bases). Germline assignment: CDR1 DFQATT and CDR2 SNEGSKA (reference sequence). There are 11 residues in the CDR3. CDR3 in DNA: TGCGGCAAAAGAAGGGGCACTGAAGCTTTCTTT. It translates to CGKRRGTEAFF.

This clone was detected only a few times. This specimen includes other DNA sequences encoding the same CDR3. The chain joins TRBV2 to TRBJ2-7, with 10 bases aligning to TRBD1. With 8 bases clipped from V and 6 bases from J, the junction kept 7 bases outside the gene matches. Germline V gives CDR1 SNHLY, CDR2 FYNNEI. The CDR3 is 13 residues long. This CDR3 reads CASGGQGFGEQYF. The CDR3 DNA is TGTGCCAGCGGGGGACAGGGGTTTGGCGAGCAGTACTTC.

The chain carries TRBV5-1 and TRBJ1-1; D not resolved. Germline loops: CDR1 SGHRS, CDR2 YFSETQ. Trimming took off 0 bases at V and 2 bases at J, with 11 bases between the two ends. This CDR3 spans 15 amino acids. CDR3 bases: TGCGCCAGCAGCTTGGCCAGGCAGATAAACACTGAAGCTTTCTTT. It codes for CASSLARQINTEAFF.

A few counts support this clone. The rearrangement uses TRBV5-4 and TRBJ2-7, with a possible D match to TRBD1 (6 bases). Trimming shortened V by 3 bases and J by 0 bases, and 13 bases separated the two germline ends. Germline V gene data show CDR1 as SGHNT and CDR2 as YYREEE (reference sequence). The CDR3 length is 15 residues. The CDR3 DNA is TGTGCCAGCAGCTATTCGGGGACAAGCTCCTACGAGCAGTACTTC. Translation: CASSYSGTSSYEQYF. The entire variable domain, with the rest obtained from reference TRBV5-4 and TRBJ2-7, is as follows: ETGVTQSPTHLIKTRGQQVTLRCSSQSGHNTVSWYQQALGQGPQFIFQYYREEENGRGNFPPRFSGLQFPNYSSELNVNALELDDSALYLCASSYSGTSSYEQYFGPGTRLTVT.

This clone occurred a few times. The chain joins TRBV5-1 to TRBJ2-2; 8 bases are shared with TRBD1. After removal of 4 bases from V and 6 bases from J, the junction contained 5 bases not matched to a gene. The V gene's germline CDR1 is SGHRS and CDR2 YFSETQ. CDR3 length: 14 residues. The CDR3 DNA is TGCGCCAGCAGCGCGGACAGGGAGGCCGGGGAGCTGTTTTTT. The encoded protein is CASSADREAGELFF.

This clone has ten or more counts. This sequence joins TRBV5-6 and TRBJ2-1; the D is unclear. With 2 bases removed from V and 15 bases from J, the gap between germline ends came to 12 bases. CDR1 is SGHDT, CDR2 YYEEEE, per germline. The CDR3 sequence is 11 residues long. CDR3 amino acids: CASSLGGPRFF. In DNA, the CDR3 is TGTGCCAGCAGCTTAGGCGGTCCTCGGTTCTTC.

At least ten counts were recorded for this clone. This chain joins TRBV7-9 and TRBJ2-7; D call uncertain. The germline V gene has CDR1 SEHNR and CDR2 FQNEAQ (reference sequence). V was pared by 5 bases and J by 2 bases, with 10 bases between. The CDR3 spans 13 residues. The CDR3 region is CASSPTRAYEQYF. The DNA for the CDR3 is TGTGCCAGCAGCCCCACCCGGGCCTACGAGCAGTACTTC.

The chain couples TRBV5-4 to TRBJ2-1, with no clear D. CDR3 length equals 15 residues. The germline CDR1 and CDR2 sequences are SGHNT and YYREEE (reference sequence). V was shortened by 7 bases and J by 6 bases, with 20 bases between the two germline ends. The CDR3 loop reads CASQPQRQEFNEQFF. In DNA, the CDR3 is TGTGCCAGCCAACCTCAGAGACAAGAATTCAATGAGCAGTTCTTC. Full variable domain (outside the CDR3, taken from reference TRBV5-4 and TRBJ2-1): ETGVTQSPTHLIKTRGQQVTLRCSSQSGHNTVSWYQQALGQGPQFIFQYYREEENGRGNFPPRFSGLQFPNYSSELNVNALELDDSALYLCASQPQRQEFNEQFFGPGTRLTVL.

This clone was recorded a few times. The chain has TRBV2 and TRBJ2-5, with D perhaps matching TRBD1 (5 bases). Germline values: CDR1 SNHLY, CDR2 FYNNEI. The CDR3 has 13 amino acids. V was pared by 4 bases and J by 1 base, with 7 bases between. CDR3 coding DNA: TGTGCCAGCAGTGGACAGTCCCAAGAGACCCAGTACTTC. Amino acids: CASSGQSQETQYF.

This clone was found a few times. The rearrangement links TRBV6-5 to TRBJ1-2; 7 bases are a match to TRBD1. The CDR3 loop spans 16 amino acids. The ends lost 0 bases at V and 0 bases at J; junction bases unmatched: 4. The germline CDR1 and CDR2 sequences are MNHEY and SVGAGI. CDR3 nucleotides: TGTGCCAGCAGTTACTCGGGACAGAAGCCTAACTATGGCTACACCTTC. Translation: CASSYSGQKPNYGYTF.

This chain uses TRBV4-3 with TRBJ1-1; D may be TRBD1 (5 bases). This CDR3 is 14 amino acids long. CDR1 and CDR2 (germline): LGHNA, YSLEER. The ends were cut back, 0 bases at V and 6 bases at J, with 11 bases in the middle. As DNA, the CDR3 is TGCGCCAGCAGCCAAGACGCCCAGGGCGCTGAAGCTTTCTTT. Protein product: CASSQDAQGAEAFF.

The gene calls are TRBV5-1 and TRBJ1-1; unclear D gene. The CDR3 is 14 amino acids. The germline CDR1 and CDR2 sequences are SGHRS and YFSETQ. V lost 0 bases, J lost 5 bases, and 11 bases lay in between. CDR3 nucleotide sequence: TGCGCCAGCAGCTTGGTCCCCTCCGGGACTGAAGCTTTCTTT. The encoded protein is CASSLVPSGTEAFF. Full variable domain (missing parts from reference TRBV5-1 and TRBJ1-1): KAGVTQTPRYLIKTRGQQVTLSCSPISGHRSVSWYQQTPGQGLQFLFEYFSETQRNKGNFPGRFSGRQFSNSRSEMNVSTLELGDSALYLCASSLVPSGTEAFFGQGTRLTVV.

This clone was seen more than once but under ten times. The same CDR3 is also encoded by other DNA sequences in this sample. J is TRBJ1-2 and V is TRBV7-2; 8 bases align to TRBD1. The CDR3 extends over 15 amino acids. Looked up from germline, CDR1 is SGHTA and CDR2 is FQGNSA. The V gene end was trimmed by 0 bases and the J gene end by 4 bases; junction bases not matched to a gene: 4. CDR3 sequence: CASSLAAGGGYGYTF. CDR3 DNA sequence: TGTGCCAGCAGCTTAGCCGCAGGGGGCGGCTATGGCTACACCTTC.

The genes are TRBV7-2 and TRBJ2-1, with 11 nucleotides matching TRBD2. The CDR3 is made up of 15 amino acids. V was clipped by 8 bases and J by 6 bases; unmatched bases: 9. From germline, CDR1 is SGHTA and CDR2 FQGNSA. The CDR3 region has the DNA TGTGCCAGCTCCCGTAGCGGGGGGGCGGCCAATGAGCAGTTCTTC. As protein: CASSRSGGAANEQFF.

The V gene is TRBV7-9, the J gene TRBJ1-6, with 7 bases aligning to TRBD1. V shed 4 bases and J 6 bases; nucleotides not matched to a gene: 3. The CDR3 is made up of 14 amino acids. CDR1 is SEHNR and CDR2 is FQNEAQ in the germline V gene (reference sequence). The CDR3 DNA sequence: TGTGCCAGCAGCTCGGGACAGCCTAATTCACCCCTCCACTTT. Its translation: CASSSGQPNSPLHF.

This clone was seen ten or more times. The V call is TRBV23-1, the J call TRBJ1-1; D unclear. TRBV23-1 is designated an ORF whose function remains uncertain. The CDR3 sequence is 12 residues long. Trimming stripped 7 bases from V and 1 base from J, with 7 bases between. The CDR3 is CASTPENTEAFF. The CDR3 DNA reads as TGCGCCAGCACTCCAGAGAACACTGAAGCTTTCTTT.

This clone appeared a few times. Here the CDR3 reads CASSSGQGKAFF. The CDR3 nucleotides read TGTGCCAGCAGCTCGGGACAGGGAAAGGCTTTCTTT. The chain uses TRBV11-2 and TRBJ1-1; 9 bases line up with TRBD1. Germline CDR1 and CDR2: SGHAT and FQNNGV. Trimming at V came to 4 bases and at J to 11 bases, leaving 5 bases not matched to a gene. This CDR3 region has 12 residues.

A few counts support this clone. V usage is TRBV18 and J usage is TRBJ2-6; D might be TRBD1 (6 bases). V was pared by 6 bases and J by 7 bases, with 16 bases between. The CDR3 contains 15 residues. Looked up from germline, CDR1 is KGHSH and CDR2 is LQKENI. The CDR3 coding sequence is TGTGCCAGCTCCCCAGGACAGACGTCTGCCAACGTCCTGACTTTC. Protein: CASSPGQTSANVLTF. The whole variable domain, filled in from reference TRBV18 and TRBJ2-6, reads NAGVMQNPRHLVRRRGQEARLRCSPMKGHSHVYWYRQLPEEGLKFMVYLQKENIIDESGMPKERFSAEFPKEGPSILRIQQVVRGDSAAYFCASSPGQTSANVLTFGAGSRLTVL.

This chain uses TRBV10-3 with TRBJ2-5, with 9 bases matching TRBD1. J was trimmed by 1 base and V by 2 bases; bases with no gene match: 2. The V gene's germline CDR1 is ENHRY and CDR2 SYGVKD. This CDR3 region has 15 residues. CDR3 bases: TGTGCCATCAGTGAGCGGACAGGGGCCCAAGAGACCCAGTACTTC. This gives the protein CAISERTGAQETQYF.

This clone was observed many times. This chain uses TRBV15 with TRBJ1-2; TRBD1 is a possible D gene (6 bases). The CDR3 loop spans 14 amino acids. V was clipped by 3 bases and J by 3 bases, with 11 bases between them. Germline V lookup: CDR1 LNHNV, CDR2 YYDKDF (reference sequence). The CDR3 bases are TGTGCCACCAGCAGTTACAGGGATGACTATGGCTACACCTTC. Translating it yields CATSSYRDDYGYTF. The whole variable domain, filled in from reference TRBV15 and TRBJ1-2, reads DAMVIQNPRYQVTQFGKPVTLSCSQTLNHNVMYWYQQKSSQAPKLLFHYYDKDFNNEADTPDNFQSRRPNTSFCFLDIRSPGLGDTAMYLCATSSYRDDYGYTFGSGTRLTVV.

At least ten counts were recorded for this clone. The chain combines TRBV11-2 with TRBJ2-7; D is ambiguous. This CDR3 region has 11 residues. CDR1 is SGHAT and CDR2 is FQNNGV in the germline V gene. V was shortened by 1 base and J by 9 bases, with 7 bases between the two germline ends. CDR3 nucleotides: TGTGCCAGCAGCTTAGCGGTTGGGCAGTACTTC. It encodes CASSLAVGQYF.

This clone was detected a few times. The gene calls are TRBV5-4 and TRBJ1-5, with D tentatively TRBD1 (6 bases). CDR1 SGHNT and CDR2 YYREEE come from the germline V gene (reference sequence). This CDR3 region has 15 residues. Trimming pared 0 bases from V and 3 bases from J, leaving 10 bases between. For the CDR3, the DNA is TGTGCCAGCAGCTTGGGGGGGCAGCTCAATCAGCCCCAGCATTTT. Translating gives CASSLGGQLNQPQHF.

The sample holds many counts of this clone. The CDR3 is CASGLGQTSGGLGEQFF. CDR3 nucleotide sequence: TGTGCTAGTGGTTTGGGCCAGACTAGCGGGGGTCTGGGTGAGCAGTTCTTC. The J gene is TRBJ2-1, the V gene TRBV12-5, with 12 bases matching TRBD2. The CDR3 consists of 17 residues. CDR1 is LGHNT and CDR2 is FRNRAP in the germline V gene. The J segment lost 9 bases and the V segment lost 1 base, leaving 10 bases of the junction unmatched.

This clone was seen at least ten times. The chain employs TRBV18 and TRBJ2-1; TRBD2 matches 10 bases. CDR3 size: 14 residues. Germline V gives CDR1 KGHSH, CDR2 LQKENI. J lost 9 bases, V lost 2 bases, and 4 bases had no gene match. The CDR3 loop is CASSPTSGEVEQFF. The CDR3 region has the DNA TGTGCCAGCTCACCAACTAGCGGGGAGGTTGAGCAGTTCTTC.